The 7 T cell receptor beta chains given below trace back to one sample, sequenced in a study of blood T cell repertoires in COVID-19. Profiled with immunoSEQ multiplex PCR; TCRdb holds only in-frame clones, not every one. The repertoire holds 410,000 or so clones, with about 91% as singletons. Sequences were obtained from peripheral blood. Every receptor here comes from a middle-aged woman with COVID-19, enrolled during active disease.

V usage is TRBV4-2 and J usage is TRBJ2-7; D is ambiguous. Germline V CDR1 and CDR2: LGHNA, YNFKEQ. The CDR3 sequence is 13 residues long. V shed 4 bases and J shed 3 bases, with 10 bases lying between them. CDR3 in DNA: TGTGCCAGCAGCCCGTCGGGTGGCTACGAGCAGTACTTC. Its protein is CASSPSGGYEQYF.

This sequence joins TRBV28 and TRBJ1-1; D uncertain. The ends were cut back, 5 bases at V and 0 bases at J, with 16 bases in the middle. Per the germline V gene, CDR1 is MDHEN and CDR2 is SYDVKM. This CDR3 spans 16 amino acids. CDR3 amino acids: CASSTDPWEMNTEAFF. In DNA, the CDR3 is TGTGCCAGCAGTACGGACCCTTGGGAGATGAACACTGAAGCTTTCTTT. Combining the CDR3 with reference TRBV28 and TRBJ1-1 gives the whole variable domain DVKVTQSSRYLVKRTGEKVFLECVQDMDHENMFWYRQDPGLGLRLIYFSYDVKMKEKGDIPEGYSVSREKKERFSLILESASTNQTSMYLCASSTDPWEMNTEAFFGQGTRLTVV.

A few counts support this clone. This sample also contains other DNA sequences that code for the same CDR3. The rearrangement uses TRBV7-3 and TRBJ2-3; possible D gene TRBD2, 7 bases. Germline CDR1 SGHTA, CDR2 FQGTGA. Trimming left V 0 bases short and J 2 bases short, with 9 bases between. This CDR3 comprises 15 residues. The CDR3 loop reads CASSLTGGPTDTQYF. CDR3 sequence (DNA): TGTGCCAGCAGCTTAACGGGGGGGCCCACAGATACGCAGTATTTT.

The chain joins TRBV30 to TRBJ1-1; D gene unclear. CDR3 length: 13 residues. Looked up from germline, CDR1 is GTSNPN and CDR2 is SVGIG (reference sequence). Trimming pared 3 bases from V and 1 base from J, leaving 9 bases between. The CDR3 DNA reads as TGTGCCTGGAGGGCGGGGTCGAACACTGAAGCTTTCTTT. Translation: CAWRAGSNTEAFF.

This sequence joins TRBV20-1 and TRBJ1-1; no reliable D call. Trimming left V 3 bases short and J 4 bases short, with 12 bases between. CDR3 length: 13 amino acids. Germline CDR1 and CDR2: DFQATT and SNEGSKA (reference sequence). Written as DNA, the CDR3 is TGCAGTGCTAGTGTGTCGGGAGGCACTGAAGCTTTCTTT. Amino acid sequence: CSASVSGGTEAFF.

The chain employs TRBV28 and TRBJ1-4, with D perhaps matching TRBD1 (6 bases). The V gene's germline CDR1 is MDHEN and CDR2 SYDVKM. Trimming took off 6 bases at V and 8 bases at J, with 19 bases between the two ends. The CDR3 contains 15 residues. CDR3 in DNA: TGTGCCAGCAGAACAGGGATGGTGAATCGAGAAAAACTGTTTTTT. It codes for CASRTGMVNREKLFF.

CDR3 amino acids: CASSYWGETGELFF. CDR3 nucleotides: TGTGCCAGCAGTTACTGGGGGGAAACCGGGGAGCTGTTTTTT. V and J are TRBV6-2 or TRBV6-3 and TRBJ2-2; TRBD2 might be the D (6 bases). This CDR3 is 14 amino acids long. The germline CDR1 and CDR2 sequences are MNHEY and SVGEGT. Between the trimmed V and J ends, which lost 1 base and 5 bases, there was a span of 8 bases.